A single sample is the source of the 7 T cell receptor beta chains below, sequenced in a study of CD8 T cells in ankylosing spondylitis. Their recognized antigens are unknown. Findings of the study overall: Ankylosing spondylitis blood appeared to be characterized by a TCR beta motif of eight highly homologous variants.

TCRdb passed the 5' RACE reads through MiXCR, listing each CDR3 protein once. The sample has more than 600,000 distinct CDR3 sequences; around 19% are singletons. The sample consisted of blood, either unsorted or a sorted T cell fraction (not recorded which). These receptors were taken from a male donor with ankylosing spondylitis.

Only a few counts were recorded for this clonotype. The chain uses TRBV5-1 and TRBJ2-1; TRBD1 is a possible D gene (6 bases). The CDR3 length is 14 residues. Germline CDR1 is SGHRS and CDR2 is YFSETQ. The V gene lost 4 bases and the J gene lost 3 bases, with 11 bases spanning the gap. The CDR3 nucleotides are TGCGCCAGCAGCACACTGGACAGCTACAATGAGCAGTTCTTC. This translates into CASSTLDSYNEQFF.

There are a few counts of this clonotype. V is TRBV6-1 and J is TRBJ1-4; the D is unclear. The CDR3 is 13 amino acids. V gave up 8 bases and J gave up 5 bases, with 12 bases separating them. CDR1 is MNHNS, CDR2 SASEGT, per germline. CDR3 in amino acids: CASGKVHNEKLFF. The CDR3 DNA reads TGTGCCAGCGGCAAGGTCCACAATGAAAAACTGTTTTTT.

Only a few counts were recorded for this clonotype. The rearrangement uses TRBV6-5 and TRBJ2-2; D gene uncertain. The germline V gene has CDR1 MNHEY and CDR2 SVGAGI. Trimming shortened V by 0 bases and J by 1 base, and 6 bases separated the two germline ends. The length of the CDR3 is 15 residues. The CDR3: CASSYSWQNTGELFF. As DNA, the CDR3 is TGTGCCAGCAGTTACTCGTGGCAGAACACCGGGGAGCTGTTTTTT.

This clonotype was counted between two and nine times. The chain carries TRBV3-1 and TRBJ1-5, with TRBD1 matching 8 bases. Germline loops: CDR1 LGHDT, CDR2 YNNKEL (reference sequence). CDR3 length: 17 residues. The V and J ends lost 0 bases and 2 bases, in that order; junction bases with no gene match: 6. The CDR3 loop reads CASSQDPGTGGNQPQHF. DNA for the CDR3: TGTGCCAGCAGCCAAGATCCCGGGACAGGAGGCAATCAGCCCCAGCATTTT.

This clonotype was observed a few times. This rearrangement joins TRBV4-1 to TRBJ2-7; 7 nucleotides match TRBD2. CDR1 MGHRA and CDR2 YSYEKL come from the germline V gene. V shed 2 bases, J shed 2 bases, and the junction held 3 bases outside the gene matches. The CDR3 is made up of 14 amino acids. DNA for the CDR3: TGCGCCAGCAGCCAAACTAGCGAGACCTACGAGCAGTACTTC. Encoded protein: CASSQTSETYEQYF.

This clonotype was seen more than once but under ten times. This rearrangement joins TRBV5-1 to TRBJ2-5, with D perhaps matching TRBD1 (5 bases). Trimming stripped 0 bases from V and 5 bases from J, with 11 bases between. CDR3 length: 14 residues. Germline CDR1 is SGHRS and CDR2 is YFSETQ. The CDR3 DNA reads as TGCGCCAGCAGCTTGGACAGGAAGGCGGAGACCCAGTACTTC. This sequence encodes CASSLDRKAETQYF.

This chain joins TRBV5-5 and TRBJ2-5; 7 positions match TRBD1. CDR1 and CDR2 (germline): SGHKS, YYEKEE (reference sequence). The trim removed 3 bases at V and 0 bases at J, leaving 8 bases unmatched. The CDR3 is 16 residues long. This CDR3 is CASSWSGTANQETQYF. In DNA, the CDR3 is TGTGCCAGCAGCTGGAGTGGGACAGCCAACCAAGAGACCCAGTACTTC.